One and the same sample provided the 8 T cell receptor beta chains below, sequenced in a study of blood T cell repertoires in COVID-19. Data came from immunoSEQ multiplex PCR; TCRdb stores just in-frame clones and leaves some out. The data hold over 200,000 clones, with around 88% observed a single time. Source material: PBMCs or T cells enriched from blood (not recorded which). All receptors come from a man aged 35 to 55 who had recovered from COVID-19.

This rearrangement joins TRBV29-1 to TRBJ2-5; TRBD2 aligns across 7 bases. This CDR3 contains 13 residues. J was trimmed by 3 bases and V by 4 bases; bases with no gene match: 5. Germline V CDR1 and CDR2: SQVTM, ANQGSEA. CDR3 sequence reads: CSVAGTNKETQYF. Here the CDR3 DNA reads TGCAGCGTTGCCGGGACTAACAAAGAGACCCAGTACTTC.

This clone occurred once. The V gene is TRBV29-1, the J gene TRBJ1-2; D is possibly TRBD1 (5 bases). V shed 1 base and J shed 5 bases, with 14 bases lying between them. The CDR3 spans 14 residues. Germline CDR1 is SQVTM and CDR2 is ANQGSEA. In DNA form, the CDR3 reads TGCAGCGTTGAAGTCGCAGGGTCCGTGTATGGCTACACCTTC. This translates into CSVEVAGSVYGYTF.

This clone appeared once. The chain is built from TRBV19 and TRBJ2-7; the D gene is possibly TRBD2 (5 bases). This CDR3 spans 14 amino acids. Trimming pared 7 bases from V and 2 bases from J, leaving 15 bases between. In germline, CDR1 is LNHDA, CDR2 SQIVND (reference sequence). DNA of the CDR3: TGTGCCAGTAACCCGGGTCTCGGGGCCTACGAGCAGTACTTC. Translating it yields CASNPGLGAYEQYF.

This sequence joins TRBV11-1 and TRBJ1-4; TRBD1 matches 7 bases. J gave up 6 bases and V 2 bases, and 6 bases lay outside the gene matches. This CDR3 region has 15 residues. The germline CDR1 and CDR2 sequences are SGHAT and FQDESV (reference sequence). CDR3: CASSLSKGADEKLFF. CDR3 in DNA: TGTGCCAGCAGCTTAAGTAAGGGGGCTGATGAAAAACTGTTTTTT.

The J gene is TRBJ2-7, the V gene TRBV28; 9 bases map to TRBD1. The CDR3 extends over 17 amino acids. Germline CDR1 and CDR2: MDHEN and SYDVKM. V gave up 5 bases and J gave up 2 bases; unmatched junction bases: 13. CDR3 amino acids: CASSPGTGKRQTYEQYF. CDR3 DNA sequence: TGTGCCAGCAGTCCTGGGACAGGGAAACGCCAGACCTACGAGCAGTACTTC.

The CDR3 reads CASSSGTGGASSYNSPLHF. CDR3 sequence (DNA): TGTGCCAGCAGCTCCGGGACAGGGGGCGCGAGCTCCTATAATTCACCCCTCCACTTT. V and J are TRBV6-6 and TRBJ1-6; 12 bases match TRBD1. Per the germline V gene, CDR1 is MNHNY and CDR2 is SVGAGI (reference sequence). The J segment lost 0 bases and the V segment lost 6 bases, leaving 9 bases of the junction unmatched. The CDR3 loop spans 19 amino acids.

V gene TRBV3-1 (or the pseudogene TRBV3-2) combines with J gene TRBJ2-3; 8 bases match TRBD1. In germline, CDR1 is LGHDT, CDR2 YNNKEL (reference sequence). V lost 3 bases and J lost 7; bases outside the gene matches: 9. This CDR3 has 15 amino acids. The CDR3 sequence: CASSQRGTGGNTQYF. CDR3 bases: TGTGCCAGCAGCCAGCGAGGGACAGGCGGGAATACGCAGTATTTT.

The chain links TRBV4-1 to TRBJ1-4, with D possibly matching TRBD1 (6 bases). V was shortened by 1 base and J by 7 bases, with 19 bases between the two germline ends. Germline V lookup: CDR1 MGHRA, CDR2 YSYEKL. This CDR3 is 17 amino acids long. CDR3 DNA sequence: TGCGCCAGCAGCCAAGCCCCTCAGGACAGCCTGGGTGAAAAACTGTTTTTT. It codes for CASSQAPQDSLGEKLFF.